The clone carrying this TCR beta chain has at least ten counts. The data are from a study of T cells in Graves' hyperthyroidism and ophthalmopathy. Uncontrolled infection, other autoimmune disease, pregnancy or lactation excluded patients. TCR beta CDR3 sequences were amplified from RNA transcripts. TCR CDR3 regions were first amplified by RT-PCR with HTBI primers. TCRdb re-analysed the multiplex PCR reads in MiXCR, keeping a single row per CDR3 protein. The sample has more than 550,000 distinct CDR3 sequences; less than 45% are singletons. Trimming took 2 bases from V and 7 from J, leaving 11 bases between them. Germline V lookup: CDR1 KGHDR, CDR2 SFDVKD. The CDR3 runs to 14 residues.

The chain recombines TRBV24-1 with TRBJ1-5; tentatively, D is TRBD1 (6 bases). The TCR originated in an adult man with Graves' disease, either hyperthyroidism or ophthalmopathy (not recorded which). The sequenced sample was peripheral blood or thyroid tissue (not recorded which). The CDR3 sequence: CATSDSGVGQPQHF. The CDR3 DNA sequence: TGTGCCACCAGTGATTCAGGGGTCGGCCAGCCCCAGCATTTT.